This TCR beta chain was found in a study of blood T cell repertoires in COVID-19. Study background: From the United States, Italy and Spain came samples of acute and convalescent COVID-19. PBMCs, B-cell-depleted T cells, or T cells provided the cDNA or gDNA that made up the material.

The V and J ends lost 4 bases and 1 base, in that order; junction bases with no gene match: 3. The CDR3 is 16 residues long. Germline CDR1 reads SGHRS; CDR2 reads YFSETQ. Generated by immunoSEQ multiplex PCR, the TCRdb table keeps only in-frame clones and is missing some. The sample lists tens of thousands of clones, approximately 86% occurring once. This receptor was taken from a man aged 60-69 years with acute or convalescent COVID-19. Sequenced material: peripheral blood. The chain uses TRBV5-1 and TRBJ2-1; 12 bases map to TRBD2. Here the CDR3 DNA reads TGCGCCAGCAGCCAGACTAGCGGGGGTTCCTACAATGAGCAGTTCTTC. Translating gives CASSQTSGGSYNEQFF.